This T cell receptor (beta chain) was recovered during a study of metastatic and nonmetastatic thyroid tumors. Study in general: Repertoire comparisons spanned blood and tumor or nodule tissue from malignant and benign thyroid patients.

As regards this clone: Its antigen is currently unknown. A much more abundant neighbour one base away suggests this may be a read error.

None of the patients had undergone any treatment ahead of thyroid surgery. General study points: It was reportedly found that TCR beta diversity was significantly higher in malignant thyroid tumors than in benign nodules, a difference seen in both blood and tumor samples.

In the authors' methods: It was from CDR3 differences across clinicopathological groups that a distant-metastasis classifier for papillary thyroid cancer was built. TCRdb called clones again from the PCR reads with MiXCR. TCRdb, not the authors, supplied the V and J calls. The table records some 33,000 clones, 20% to 25% of them present only once. Germline CDR1 is LNHNV and CDR2 is YYDKDF (reference sequence). This CDR3 is 11 amino acids long. The gene calls are TRBV15 and TRBJ2-3; D is possibly TRBD1 (5 bases). This clonotype was sampled from a male donor with papillary thyroid cancer or a benign thyroid nodule (not recorded which). Some clones in this sample may be carry-over from other donors' samples. What was sequenced was tumor tissue. The CDR3 DNA reads as TGTGCCACCATCAGACAGGATACGCAGTATTTT. Amino acid sequence: CATIRQDTQYF.